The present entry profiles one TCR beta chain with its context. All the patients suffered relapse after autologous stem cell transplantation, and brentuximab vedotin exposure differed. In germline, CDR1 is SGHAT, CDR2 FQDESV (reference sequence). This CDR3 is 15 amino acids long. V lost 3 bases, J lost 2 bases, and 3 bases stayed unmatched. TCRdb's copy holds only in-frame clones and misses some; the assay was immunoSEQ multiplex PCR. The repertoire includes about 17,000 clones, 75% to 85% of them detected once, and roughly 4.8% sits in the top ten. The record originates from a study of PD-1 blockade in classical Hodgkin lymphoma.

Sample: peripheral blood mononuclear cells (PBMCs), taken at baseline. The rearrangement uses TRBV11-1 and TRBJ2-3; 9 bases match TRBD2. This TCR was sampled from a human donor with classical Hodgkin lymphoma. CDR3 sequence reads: CASSFRLAATDTQYF. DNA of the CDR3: TGTGCCAGCAGCTTCCGACTAGCGGCCACAGATACGCAGTATTTT.